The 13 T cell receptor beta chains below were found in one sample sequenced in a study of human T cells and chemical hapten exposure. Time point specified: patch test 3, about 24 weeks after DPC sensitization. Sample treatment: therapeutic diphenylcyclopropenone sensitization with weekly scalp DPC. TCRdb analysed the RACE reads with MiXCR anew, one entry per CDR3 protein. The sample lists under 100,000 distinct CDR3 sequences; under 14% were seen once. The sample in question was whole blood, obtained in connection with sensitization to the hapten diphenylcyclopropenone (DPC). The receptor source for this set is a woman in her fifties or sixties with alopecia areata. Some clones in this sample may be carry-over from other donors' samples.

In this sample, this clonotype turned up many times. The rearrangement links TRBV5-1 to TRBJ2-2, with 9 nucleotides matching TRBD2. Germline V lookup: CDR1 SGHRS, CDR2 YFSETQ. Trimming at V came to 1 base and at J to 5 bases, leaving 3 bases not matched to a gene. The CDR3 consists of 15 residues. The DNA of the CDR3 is TGCGCCAGCAGCTTGCTAGCGGGAAAAACCGGGGAGCTGTTTTTT. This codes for CASSLLAGKTGELFF.

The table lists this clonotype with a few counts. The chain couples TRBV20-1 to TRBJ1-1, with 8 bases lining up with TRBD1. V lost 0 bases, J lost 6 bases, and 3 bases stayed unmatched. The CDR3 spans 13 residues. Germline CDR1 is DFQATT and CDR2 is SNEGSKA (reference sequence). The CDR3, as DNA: TGCAGTGCTAGAGACAGGGGGCGGCCTGAAGCTTTCTTT. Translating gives CSARDRGRPEAFF.

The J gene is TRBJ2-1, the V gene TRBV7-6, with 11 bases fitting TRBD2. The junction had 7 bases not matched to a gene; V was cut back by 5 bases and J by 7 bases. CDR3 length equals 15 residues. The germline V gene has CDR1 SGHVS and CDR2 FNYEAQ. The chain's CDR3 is CASSPQLAGANEQFF. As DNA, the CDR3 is TGTGCCAGCAGCCCCCAACTAGCGGGAGCGAATGAGCAGTTCTTC.

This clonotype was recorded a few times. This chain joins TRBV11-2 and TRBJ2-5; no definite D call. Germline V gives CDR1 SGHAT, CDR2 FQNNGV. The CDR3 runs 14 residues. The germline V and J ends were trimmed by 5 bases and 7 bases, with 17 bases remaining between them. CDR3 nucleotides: TGTGCCAGCAGCATCCCAGACTCATTGCGGACCCAGTACTTC. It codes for CASSIPDSLRTQYF.

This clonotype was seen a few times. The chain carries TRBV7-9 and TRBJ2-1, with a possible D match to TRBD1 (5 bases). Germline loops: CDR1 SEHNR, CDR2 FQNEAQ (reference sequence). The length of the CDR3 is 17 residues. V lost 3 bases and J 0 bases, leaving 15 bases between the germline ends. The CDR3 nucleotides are TGTGCCAGCAGCTTGGGTACAGGAACCACCTCCTACAATGAGCAGTTCTTC. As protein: CASSLGTGTTSYNEQFF.

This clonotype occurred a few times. The CDR3 nucleotides are TGTGCCAGCAGTGGAGGGTCCGTCTACGAGCAGTACTTC. Protein sequence: CASSGGSVYEQYF. The V and J genes are TRBV28 and TRBJ2-7, with D possibly being TRBD2 (6 bases). Per the germline V gene, CDR1 is MDHEN and CDR2 is SYDVKM. V dropped 5 bases and J dropped 3 bases, with 11 bases sitting between them. This CDR3 is 13 amino acids long.

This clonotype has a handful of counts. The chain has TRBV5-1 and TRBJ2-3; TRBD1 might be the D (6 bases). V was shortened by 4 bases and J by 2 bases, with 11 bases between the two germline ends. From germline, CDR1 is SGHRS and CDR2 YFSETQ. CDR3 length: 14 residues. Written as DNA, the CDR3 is TGCGCCAGCAGCCCAGACAGGCCCACAGATACGCAGTATTTT. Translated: CASSPDRPTDTQYF.

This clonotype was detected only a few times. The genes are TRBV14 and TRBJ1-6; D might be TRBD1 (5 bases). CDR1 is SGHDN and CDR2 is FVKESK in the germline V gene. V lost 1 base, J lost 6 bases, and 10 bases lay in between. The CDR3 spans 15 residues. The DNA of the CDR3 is TGTGCCAGCAGCCAAGGGGGGTTTGGTAATTCACCCCTCCACTTT. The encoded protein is CASSQGGFGNSPLHF.

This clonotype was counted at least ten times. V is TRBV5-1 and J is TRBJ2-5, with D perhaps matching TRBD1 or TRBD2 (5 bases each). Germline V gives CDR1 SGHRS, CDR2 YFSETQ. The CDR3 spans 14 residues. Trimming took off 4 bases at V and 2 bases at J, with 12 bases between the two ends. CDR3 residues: CASSQGTWQETQYF. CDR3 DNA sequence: TGCGCCAGCAGCCAAGGGACCTGGCAAGAGACCCAGTACTTC.

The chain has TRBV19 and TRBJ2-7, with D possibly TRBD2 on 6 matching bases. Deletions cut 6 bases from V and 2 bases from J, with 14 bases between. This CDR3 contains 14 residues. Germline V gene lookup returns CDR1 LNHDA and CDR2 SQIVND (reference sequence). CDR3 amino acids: CASRNGAGTYEQYF. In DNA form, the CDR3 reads TGTGCCAGTAGAAACGGGGCGGGAACCTACGAGCAGTACTTC.

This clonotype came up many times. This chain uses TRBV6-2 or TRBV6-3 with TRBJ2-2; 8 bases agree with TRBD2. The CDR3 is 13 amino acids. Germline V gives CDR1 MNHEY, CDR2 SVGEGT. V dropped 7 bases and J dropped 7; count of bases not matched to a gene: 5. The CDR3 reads CASTLAGSGELFF. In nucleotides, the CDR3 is TGTGCCAGCACCTTAGCGGGGAGCGGGGAGCTGTTTTTT.

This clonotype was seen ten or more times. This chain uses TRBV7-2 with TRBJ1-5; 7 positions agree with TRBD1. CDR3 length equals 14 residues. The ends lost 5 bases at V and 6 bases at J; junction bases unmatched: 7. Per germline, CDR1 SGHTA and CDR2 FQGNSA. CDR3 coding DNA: TGTGCCAGCAGCCGGGACAGTTCGCGTCAGCCCCAGCATTTT. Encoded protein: CASSRDSSRQPQHF.

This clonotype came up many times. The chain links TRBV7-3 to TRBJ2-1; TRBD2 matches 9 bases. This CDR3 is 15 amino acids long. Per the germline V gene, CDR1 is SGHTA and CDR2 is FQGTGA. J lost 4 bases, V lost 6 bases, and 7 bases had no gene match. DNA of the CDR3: TGTGCCAGCAGTCCGGGACTAGCAGATTACAATGAGCAGTTCTTC. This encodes CASSPGLADYNEQFF.